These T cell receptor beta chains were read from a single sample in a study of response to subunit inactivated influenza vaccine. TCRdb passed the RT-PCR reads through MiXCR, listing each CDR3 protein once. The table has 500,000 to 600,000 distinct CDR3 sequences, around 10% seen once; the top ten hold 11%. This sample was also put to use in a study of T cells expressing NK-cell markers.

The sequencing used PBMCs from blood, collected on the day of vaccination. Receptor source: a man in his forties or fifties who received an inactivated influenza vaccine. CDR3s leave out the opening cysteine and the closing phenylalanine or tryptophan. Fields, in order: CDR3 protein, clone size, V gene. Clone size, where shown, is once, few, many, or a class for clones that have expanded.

cdr3_aa: ASSLATTLYEQY
clone_size: -
v_call: TRBV5-6

cdr3_aa: ATSRALVGNTIY
clone_size: many
v_call: TRBV15

cdr3_aa: AARWTSGCTDTQY
clone_size: few
v_call: TRBV7-7

cdr3_aa: SARLDYEQY
clone_size: few
v_call: TRBV20-1

cdr3_aa: AIGPGQGLVDEQF
clone_size: -
v_call: TRBV10-3

cdr3_aa: ASSLMTGGYNEQF
clone_size: few
v_call: TRBV7-2

cdr3_aa: ASSPEQGRNSYGYT
clone_size: few
v_call: TRBV5-1

cdr3_aa: ASSLAQVGNEQF
clone_size: many
v_call: TRBV5-1

cdr3_aa: ASSQMGSVGQPQH
clone_size: few
v_call: TRBV7-2

cdr3_aa: SVSGLAGELYTQY
clone_size: few
v_call: TRBV29-1

cdr3_aa: ASSEIRTWQF
clone_size: few
v_call: TRBV7-2

cdr3_aa: SASSQGGLTYNEQF
clone_size: few
v_call: TRBV20-1

cdr3_aa: ASSFGTGTVANEQF
clone_size: -
v_call: TRBV6-5

cdr3_aa: ASSQEAGHSNEKLF
clone_size: once
v_call: TRBV4-3

cdr3_aa: SARDLAGNSYEQY
clone_size: -
v_call: TRBV20-1

cdr3_aa: ASSFGTGGFTEAF
clone_size: -
v_call: TRBV5-1